The entry below describes one T cell receptor beta chain. This specimen comes from a study of blood T cell repertoires in COVID-19. Across the study: COVID-19 samples from acute and convalescent phases originated in the United States, Italy and Spain. T cells, B-cell-depleted T cells, or PBMCs provided the cDNA or gDNA that served as material.

Original processing notes: Amplification with reference gene primers provided the estimates of nucleated cell counts. TCRdb's table, derived via immunoSEQ multiplex PCR, lists solely in-frame clones and lacks some. D and trimming were read from the DNA, whereas the V and J calls and clone size are those reported in that table. Among around 97,000 clones listed, 84% were seen once. CDR3 size: 15 residues. The germline V and J ends were trimmed by 0 bases and 0 bases, with 6 bases remaining between them. Germline V lookup: CDR1 LGHNT, CDR2 FRNRAP. This chain connects TRBV12-5 to TRBJ1-5; no firm D call. Sequenced material: peripheral blood. The TCR sequence derives from a human donor in a cohort sampled during active or convalescent COVID-19. The CDR3 DNA is TGTGCTAGTGGTTTGGTACAATATAGCAATCAGCCCCAGCATTTT. Translated, it gives CASGLVQYSNQPQHF.